This T cell receptor (beta chain) is from a study of control samples from healthy donors and cancer patients. Assay used: immunoSEQ multiplex PCR; TCRdb lists only in-frame clones, some missing. The sample has 150,000 to 200,000 clones; about 90% are singletons. CDR3 size: 11 residues. V lost 7 bases and J 0 bases, leaving 1 base between the germline ends. Germline CDR1 reads MDHEN; CDR2 reads SYDVKM. Sequenced input: blood. The clonotype originates from a man younger than 40 in good health. The chain carries TRBV28 and TRBJ1-3; the D is unclear. CDR3 nucleotide sequence: TGTGCCAGCAACTCTGGAAACACCATATATTTT. Residues: CASNSGNTIYF.